This T cell receptor beta chain was observed in a study of cytomegalovirus exposure and HLA in healthy donors. PCR used 60 Vbeta primers and 13 Jbeta primers. This table comes from immunoSEQ multiplex PCR, and its TCRdb copy is limited to in-frame clones, with some not included. This repertoire shows 150,000 to 200,000 clones, around 84% found once; its top ten account for over 2%. Germline CDR1 reads SGDLS; CDR2 reads YYNGEE. J was trimmed by 4 bases and V by 4 bases; bases with no gene match: 4. The CDR3 loop spans 15 amino acids. This clonotype originated in a man aged 25-45 years in good health and CMV-seropositive. The specimen sequenced was PBMCs. This chain uses TRBV9 with TRBJ2-1, with 11 bases identical to TRBD2. The CDR3 sequence: CASSTSGSEYNEQFF. In DNA, the CDR3 is TGTGCCAGCAGCACTAGCGGGAGTGAGTACAATGAGCAGTTCTTC.